What follows is one TCR beta chain and its context. Its cognate antigen has yet to be identified. No clone much larger than this one lies a single base away; base qualities are absent. V gives up 5 bases and J gives up 1 base, and the segment between their germline ends measures 18 bases. The cysteine opens and the phenylalanine closes a CDR3 of 15 amino acids. The read is trimmed to its CDR3 DNA, 45 bases read in frame from base 1. From the germline V gene, CDR1 is SQVTM and CDR2 is ANQGSEA. Set within a cohort of healthcare workers in London, UK, this nested case-control study involved weekly PCR testing of nasopharyngeal swabs along with blood sampling. Between 23 and 31 March 2020, the week of the UK lockdown, healthcare workers were enrolled and then followed up weekly for as long as 16 weeks. Libraries were made using 5' RACE. The run used a NextSeq 500. In the TCR library protocol, unique molecular identifiers were attached to individual cDNA molecules to correct for PCR bias and sequencing error. Sequencing covered both TCR alpha and beta chains, and within each sample the abundances of alpha and beta sequences were tightly co-correlated. The study's own analysis went as follows. Decombinator V4 was used to perform V gene, J gene and CDR3 annotation of TCR sequences. TCRs were defined as expanded if a significant change between any two time points was detected under a Poisson model with p below 0.0001. TCR abundances were normalised to the total number of TCRs sequenced per sample and were expressed as counts per million. TRAV1-2 paired with TRAJ12, TRAJ20 or TRAJ33 defined MAIT TCRs, while TRAV10 paired with TRAJ18 defined iNKT TCRs. A search of VDJdb, accessed on 1 November 2021, was run for TCRs annotated to CMV, EBV and SARS-CoV-2, with TCRs annotated for multiple antigens excluded. In TCRdb, the public reads were trimmed at Q25 with fastp and aligned with MiXCR, with productive beta chains retained. Rows are combined by CDR3 protein, so each entry shows the most common genes and DNA. The V and J calls and clone size come from TCRdb's table, not from the authors' own analysis. Recorded for this sample are 50,000 to 60,000 distinct CDR3 sequences; around 7% of them occurred a single time. The ten largest clones take up about 5.9% of the sample.

The sample belongs to a study of early T cells in non-severe SARS-CoV-2 infection (dated by TCRdb to about 2021). Some background on the complete study: Because TCR sequencing was done on bulk RNA from unsorted whole blood, the alpha and beta chains could not be paired.

Points the paper makes about the study in general: VDJdb matching was skewed toward anti-spike CD8 responses and likely underestimated virus-specific expansions by missing private and CD4 specificities.

Sample: whole blood, taken at baseline. The chain couples TRBV29-1 to TRBJ2-7; TRBD1 is perhaps the D gene, given 5 matching bases. The TCR sequence derives from an adult who was a healthcare worker with PCR-confirmed SARS-CoV-2 infection or an uninfected control (not recorded which). Read as DNA, the sequence is TGCAGCGTTATAGACCTCTTTGACAGTTCCTACGAGCAGTACTTC. This gives the protein CSVIDLFDSSYEQYF.